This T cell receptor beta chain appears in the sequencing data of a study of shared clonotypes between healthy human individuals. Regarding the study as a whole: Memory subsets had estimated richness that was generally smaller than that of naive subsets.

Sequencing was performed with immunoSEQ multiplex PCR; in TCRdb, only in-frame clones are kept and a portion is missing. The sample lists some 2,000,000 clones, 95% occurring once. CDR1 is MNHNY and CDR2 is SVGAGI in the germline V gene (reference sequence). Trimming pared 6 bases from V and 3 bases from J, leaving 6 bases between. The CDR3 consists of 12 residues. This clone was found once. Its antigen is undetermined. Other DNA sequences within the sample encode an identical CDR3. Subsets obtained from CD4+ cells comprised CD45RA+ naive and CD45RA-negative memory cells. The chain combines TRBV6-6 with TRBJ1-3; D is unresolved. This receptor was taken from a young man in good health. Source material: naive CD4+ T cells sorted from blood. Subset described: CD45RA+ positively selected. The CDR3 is CASSPGGNTIYF. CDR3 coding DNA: TGTGCCAGCAGCCCCGGTGGAAACACCATATATTTT.